Listed here are 8 T cell receptor beta chains from one sample, sequenced in a study of control samples from healthy donors and cancer patients. Clones were sequenced by immunoSEQ multiplex PCR, and TCRdb holds only the in-frame ones, with some missing. Altogether 60,000 to 95,000 clones are present, about four fifths being singletons, with the ten largest covering about 14%. The sequencing input was blood. These receptors originate from a middle-aged man in good health.

This chain uses TRBV5-1 with TRBJ2-7; 8 nucleotides line up with TRBD1. Trimming removed 4 bases from V and 2 bases from J; junction bases left unmatched: 8. CDR1 SGHRS and CDR2 YFSETQ come from the germline V gene. The CDR3 extends over 15 amino acids. CDR3 sequence reads: CASSTAGGYTYEQYF. The CDR3, as DNA: TGCGCCAGCAGCACTGCAGGGGGCTACACCTACGAGCAGTACTTC.

The gene calls are TRBV5-1 and TRBJ2-5; D is perhaps TRBD1 (6 bases). This CDR3 contains 14 residues. Germline CDR1 reads SGHRS; CDR2 reads YFSETQ. With 4 bases removed from V and 4 bases from J, the gap between germline ends came to 14 bases. In DNA form, the CDR3 reads TGCGCCAGCAGCATACAGGGTGTGGGAGAGACCCAGTACTTC. This gives the protein CASSIQGVGETQYF.

On this clone: A junction end diverges from the germline sequence, so it may reflect a read error. This chain links TRBV10-1 with TRBJ2-3, with 11 bases fitting TRBD2. The CDR3 loop spans 22 amino acids. Germline V lookup: CDR1 WNHNN, CDR2 SYGVQD (reference sequence). Written as DNA, the CDR3 is TGCGCCAGCAGTGGGACTCTATCCGGGACTAGCGGAACGTTCACTAGCATAGATACGCAGTATTTT. Translation: CASSGTLSGTSGTFTSIDTQYF.

There are a few counts of this clone. Here the CDR3 reads CASSPISDEQYF. The CDR3 DNA reads TGTGCCAGCAGTCCAATTTCTGACGAGCAGTACTTC. The chain links TRBV6-6 to TRBJ2-7; D gene unclear. CDR3 length: 12 residues. Deletions cut 5 bases from V and 5 bases from J, with 10 bases between. Per the germline V gene, CDR1 is MNHNY and CDR2 is SVGAGI (reference sequence).

J is TRBJ2-2 and V is TRBV3-1 (or the pseudogene TRBV3-2); D might be TRBD2 (6 bases). The CDR3 consists of 13 residues. Trimming removed 8 bases at V and 3 bases at J, with 10 bases between. From germline, CDR1 is LGHDT and CDR2 YNNKEL (reference sequence). This CDR3 reads CASSRGYTGELFF. CDR3 bases: TGTGCCAGCTCCCGGGGGTACACCGGGGAGCTGTTTTTT.

The chain joins TRBV18 to TRBJ2-1, with D tentatively TRBD2 (5 bases). The length of the CDR3 is 13 residues. The V and J ends lost 6 bases and 8 bases respectively, with 14 bases between them. Germline loops: CDR1 KGHSH, CDR2 LQKENI. The CDR3 nucleotides are TGTGCCAGCTCTATCAATATCGGGGATGAGCAGTTCTTC. Encoded protein: CASSINIGDEQFF.

The genes are TRBV7-9 and TRBJ2-7; D is perhaps TRBD1 or TRBD2 (5 bases each). The germline gives CDR1 SEHNR, CDR2 FQNEAQ (reference sequence). V lost 0 bases and J 5 bases, leaving 8 bases between the germline ends. The CDR3 has 13 amino acids. CDR3 amino acids: CASSLAGADEQYF. The CDR3 DNA reads as TGTGCCAGCAGCTTAGCCGGGGCGGACGAGCAGTACTTC. Full variable domain (remainder filled in from reference TRBV7-9 and TRBJ2-7): DTGVSQNPRHKITKRGQNVTFRCDPISEHNRLYWYRQTLGQGPEFLTYFQNEAQLEKSRLLSDRFSAERPKGSFSTLEIQRTEQGDSAMYLCASSLAGADEQYFGPGTRLTVT.

This chain connects TRBV24-1 to TRBJ2-3; no definite D call. From germline, CDR1 is KGHDR and CDR2 SFDVKD. V was pared by 5 bases and J by 2 bases, with 10 bases between. The CDR3 runs 14 residues. Written as DNA, the CDR3 is TGTGCCACCAGTGGTCGGGCGTACACAGATACGCAGTATTTT. The encoded protein is CATSGRAYTDTQYF.